These 14 T cell receptor beta chains share one sample of origin, sequenced in a study of blood T cell repertoires in COVID-19. Libraries were prepared by immunoSEQ multiplex PCR; TCRdb keeps only in-frame clonotypes and omits some of them. Among about 200,000 clones listed, 82% were seen once. Material: PBMCs or T cells enriched from blood (not recorded which). These receptors were collected from a man in his forties or fifties who had recovered from COVID-19.

V is TRBV10-3 and J is TRBJ2-7; 9 bases align to TRBD1. The CDR3 runs to 14 residues. CDR1 is ENHRY, CDR2 SYGVKD, per germline. Unmatched junction bases numbered 7, after V lost 5 bases and J lost 5 bases. The CDR3 DNA follows: TGTGCCATCAGTAGGACAGGGGAAATACACGAGCAGTACTTC. This translates into CAISRTGEIHEQYF.

The chain is built from TRBV30 and TRBJ2-6; TRBD1 agrees at 7 bases. This CDR3 contains 17 residues. CDR1 GTSNPN and CDR2 SVGIG come from the germline V gene (reference sequence). Germline trimming cut 3 bases from V and 2 bases from J; bases unmatched to any gene: 10. The CDR3 DNA reads as TGTGCCTGGAGAGTCAGGGGGTTGGTAGCTGGGGCCAACGTCCTGACTTTC. Protein sequence: CAWRVRGLVAGANVLTF.

The chain recombines TRBV11-2 with TRBJ2-2; the match to TRBD2 covers 7 bases. Germline V gene sequence: CDR1 SGHAT, CDR2 FQNNGV. The CDR3 length is 15 residues. Trimming removed 3 bases from V and 2 bases from J; junction bases left unmatched: 3. In DNA, the CDR3 is TGTGCCAGCAGCTTCTTAGCGGGTAACACCGGGGAGCTGTTTTTT. Its protein is CASSFLAGNTGELFF. Full variable domain (outside the CDR3, taken from reference TRBV11-2 and TRBJ2-2): EAGVAQSPRYKIIEKRQSVAFWCNPISGHATLYWYQQILGQGPKLLIQFQNNGVVDDSQLPKDRFSAERLKGVDSTLKIQPAKLEDSAVYLCASSFLAGNTGELFFGEGSRLTVL.

The V gene is TRBV11-3, the J gene TRBJ2-7, with 7 bases that match TRBD2. Germline V gives CDR1 SGHNT, CDR2 YENEEA. Losses at the gene ends were 3 bases for V and 6 bases for J; bases not matched to a gene: 8. The CDR3 covers 14 residues. The CDR3 DNA follows: TGTGCCAGCAGCTTTGGGGGGAGGGCCGGCGAGCAGTACTTC. Encoded protein: CASSFGGRAGEQYF. Based on the CDR3 plus reference TRBV11-3 and TRBJ2-7, the full variable domain is EAGVVQSPRYKIIEKKQPVAFWCNPISGHNTLYWYLQNLGQGPELLIRYENEEAVDDSQLPKDRFSAERLKGVDSTLKIQPAELGDSAVYLCASSFGGRAGEQYFGPGTRLTVT.

There are a few counts of this clone. The J gene is TRBJ1-1, the V gene TRBV4-2; tentatively, D is TRBD1 (6 bases). V dropped 3 bases and J dropped 5 bases, with 13 bases sitting between them. Looked up from germline, CDR1 is LGHNA and CDR2 is YNFKEQ. The CDR3 consists of 14 residues. The CDR3 here is CASSQIGGETEAFF. As DNA, the CDR3 is TGTGCCAGCAGCCAGATAGGGGGGGAAACTGAAGCTTTCTTT.

The V and J genes are TRBV19 and TRBJ1-4; no clear D gene. Trimming stripped 7 bases from V and 0 bases from J, with 9 bases between. Germline V gives CDR1 LNHDA, CDR2 SQIVND (reference sequence). The length of the CDR3 is 14 residues. CDR3 region: CASTREATNEKLFF. CDR3 nucleotide sequence: TGTGCCAGTACTCGCGAGGCAACTAATGAAAAACTGTTTTTT. Full variable domain (remainder filled in from reference TRBV19 and TRBJ1-4): DGGITQSPKYLFRKEGQNVTLSCEQNLNHDAMYWYRQDPGQGLRLIYYSQIVNDFQKGDIAEGYSVSREKKESFPLTVTSAQKNPTAFYLCASTREATNEKLFFGSGTQLSVL.

This rearrangement joins TRBV9 to TRBJ2-3; D might be TRBD1 (6 bases). This CDR3 has 14 residues. CDR1 and CDR2 (germline): SGDLS, YYNGEE. V lost 3 bases and J 5 bases, leaving 13 bases between the germline ends. The CDR3 sequence is CASSAAGVQDTQYF. CDR3 coding DNA: TGTGCCAGCAGCGCTGCAGGGGTTCAAGATACGCAGTATTTT.

The chain carries TRBV5-4 and TRBJ1-4, with 8 positions matching TRBD1. This CDR3 has 14 amino acids. Germline V gene lookup returns CDR1 SGHNT and CDR2 YYREEE (reference sequence). V was pared by 4 bases and J by 6 bases, with 5 bases of the junction left unmatched. The CDR3 DNA is TGTGCCAGCAGCACCCAGGGACAGGATGAAAAACTGTTTTTT. This translates into CASSTQGQDEKLFF.

The CDR3, as DNA: TGTGCCAGCAGCCTGTCACAGGGGGCTCTCGTTGGCTACACCTTC. Protein: CASSLSQGALVGYTF. The chain recombines TRBV5-8 with TRBJ1-2, with 9 bases aligning to TRBD1. Germline loops: CDR1 SGHTS, CDR2 YDEGEE. This CDR3 is built from 15 residues. V lost 4 bases to trimming and J lost 7 bases; unmatched junction nucleotides: 11.

This chain joins TRBV28 and TRBJ1-5, with D maybe TRBD1 (5 bases). The CDR3 is 13 amino acids. Germline CDR1 is MDHEN and CDR2 is SYDVKM. The V end lost 8 bases, the J end lost 13 bases, and 21 bases lay between the germline ends. The CDR3 spells CASRTTIRDPQHF. Written as DNA, the CDR3 is TGTGCCAGCCGAACCACAATCAGGGATCCTCAGCATTTT.

The chain is built from TRBV3-1 (or the pseudogene TRBV3-2) and TRBJ2-1; TRBD1 matches at 7 bases. CDR1 and CDR2 (germline): LGHDT, YNNKEL (reference sequence). This CDR3 comprises 15 residues. The V segment lost 1 base and the J segment 3 bases; nucleotides outside the gene matches: 3. Written as DNA, the CDR3 is TGTGCCAGCAGCCAAGCCGGGACAGACTACAATGAGCAGTTCTTC. Its translation is CASSQAGTDYNEQFF.

The chain is built from TRBV3-1 (or the pseudogene TRBV3-2) and TRBJ2-5; D may be TRBD2 (7 bases). The length of the CDR3 is 14 residues. Germline CDR1 is LGHDT and CDR2 is YNNKEL (reference sequence). The ends were cut back, 4 bases at V and 4 bases at J, with 13 bases in the middle. The CDR3 DNA reads TGTGCCAGCAGCCGACTTGCGGGGGCAGAGACCCAGTACTTC. Its translation is CASSRLAGAETQYF.

V and J are TRBV7-9 and TRBJ1-4; 8 nucleotides align to TRBD1. The CDR3 has 17 amino acids. From germline, CDR1 is SEHNR and CDR2 FQNEAQ (reference sequence). After removal of 1 base from V and 3 bases from J, the junction contained 7 bases not matched to a gene. DNA of the CDR3: TGTGCCAGCAGCTTAGGTCTAGACAGGGGACCTAATGAAAAACTGTTTTTT. This gives the protein CASSLGLDRGPNEKLFF.

The chain carries TRBV29-1 and TRBJ1-2, with D possibly matching TRBD1 (6 bases). The length of the CDR3 is 14 residues. From germline, CDR1 is SQVTM and CDR2 ANQGSEA. The germline V and J ends were trimmed by 6 bases and 5 bases, with 19 bases remaining between them. The CDR3 DNA is TGCAGCGTGCCACGGGAGGGGGAGGGTTATGGCTACACCTTC. Translation: CSVPREGEGYGYTF.